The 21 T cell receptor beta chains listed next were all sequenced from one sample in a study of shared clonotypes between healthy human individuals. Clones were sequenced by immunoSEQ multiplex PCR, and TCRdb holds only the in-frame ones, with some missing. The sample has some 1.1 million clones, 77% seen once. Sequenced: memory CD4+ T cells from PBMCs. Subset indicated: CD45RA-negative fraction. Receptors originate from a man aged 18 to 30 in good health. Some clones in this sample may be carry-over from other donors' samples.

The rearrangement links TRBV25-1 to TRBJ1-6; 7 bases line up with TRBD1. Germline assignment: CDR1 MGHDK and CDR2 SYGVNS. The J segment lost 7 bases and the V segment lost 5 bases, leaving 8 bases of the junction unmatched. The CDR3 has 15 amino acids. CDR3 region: CASSNDRVVNSPLHF. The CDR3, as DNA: TGTGCCAGCAGTAACGACAGGGTGGTAAATTCACCCCTCCACTTT.

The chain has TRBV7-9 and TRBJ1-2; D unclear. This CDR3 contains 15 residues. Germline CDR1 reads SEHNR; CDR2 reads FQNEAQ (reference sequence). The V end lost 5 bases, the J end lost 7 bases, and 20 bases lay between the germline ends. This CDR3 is CASSQYKLPMVGYTF. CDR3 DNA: TGTGCCAGCAGCCAGTACAAACTTCCTATGGTTGGCTACACCTTC.

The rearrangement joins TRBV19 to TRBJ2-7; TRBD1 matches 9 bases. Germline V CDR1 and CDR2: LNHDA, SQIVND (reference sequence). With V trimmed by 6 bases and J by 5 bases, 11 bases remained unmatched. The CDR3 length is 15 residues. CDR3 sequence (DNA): TGTGCCAGTAGCACCCGGGGGACAGGGTACCACGAGCAGTACTTC. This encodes CASSTRGTGYHEQYF.

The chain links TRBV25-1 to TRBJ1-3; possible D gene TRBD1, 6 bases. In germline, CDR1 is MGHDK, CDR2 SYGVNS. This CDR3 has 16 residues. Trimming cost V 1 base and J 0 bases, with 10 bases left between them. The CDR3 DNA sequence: TGTGCCAGCAGTGAATCGGACAGAATCTCTGGAAACACCATATATTTT. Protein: CASSESDRISGNTIYF.

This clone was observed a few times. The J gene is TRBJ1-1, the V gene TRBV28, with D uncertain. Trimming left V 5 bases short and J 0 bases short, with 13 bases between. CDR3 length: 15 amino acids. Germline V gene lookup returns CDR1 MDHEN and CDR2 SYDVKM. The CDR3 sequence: CASSPETALNTEAFF. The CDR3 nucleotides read TGTGCCAGCAGTCCCGAGACCGCTCTGAACACTGAAGCTTTCTTT.

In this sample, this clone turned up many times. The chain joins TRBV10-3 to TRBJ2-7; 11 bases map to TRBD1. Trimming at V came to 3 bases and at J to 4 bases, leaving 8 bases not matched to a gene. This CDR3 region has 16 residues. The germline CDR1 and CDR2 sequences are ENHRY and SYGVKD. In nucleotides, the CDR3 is TGTGCCATCAGTGAAGGACAGGGGGCGCTTGGGTACGAGCAGTACTTC. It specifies CAISEGQGALGYEQYF.

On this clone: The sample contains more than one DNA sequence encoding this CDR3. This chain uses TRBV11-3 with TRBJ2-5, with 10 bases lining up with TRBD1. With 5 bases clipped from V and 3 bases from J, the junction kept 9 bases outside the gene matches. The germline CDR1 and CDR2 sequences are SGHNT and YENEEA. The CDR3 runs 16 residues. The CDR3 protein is CASSLLSGTGEETQYF. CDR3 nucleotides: TGTGCCAGCAGCCTGTTGTCAGGGACAGGGGAAGAGACCCAGTACTTC.

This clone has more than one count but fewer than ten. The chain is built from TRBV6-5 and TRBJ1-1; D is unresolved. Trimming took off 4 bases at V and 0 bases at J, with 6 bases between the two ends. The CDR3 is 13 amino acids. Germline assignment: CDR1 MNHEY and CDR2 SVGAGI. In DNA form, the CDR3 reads TGTGCCAGCAGTTTCCAGATGAACACTGAAGCTTTCTTT. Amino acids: CASSFQMNTEAFF.

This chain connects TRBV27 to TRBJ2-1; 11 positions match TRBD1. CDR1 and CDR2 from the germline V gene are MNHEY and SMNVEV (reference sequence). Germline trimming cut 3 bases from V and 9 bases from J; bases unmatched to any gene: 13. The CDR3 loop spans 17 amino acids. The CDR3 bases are TGTGCCAGCAGTTTCTCCAGGACAGGGGGCGCATTGATTGAGCAGTTCTTC. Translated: CASSFSRTGGALIEQFF.

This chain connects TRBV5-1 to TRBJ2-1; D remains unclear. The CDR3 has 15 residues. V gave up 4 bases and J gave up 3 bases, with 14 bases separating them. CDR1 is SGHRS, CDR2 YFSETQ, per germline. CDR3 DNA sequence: TGCGCCAGCAGCCTATATGTAAACAACTACAATGAGCAGTTCTTC. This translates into CASSLYVNNYNEQFF.

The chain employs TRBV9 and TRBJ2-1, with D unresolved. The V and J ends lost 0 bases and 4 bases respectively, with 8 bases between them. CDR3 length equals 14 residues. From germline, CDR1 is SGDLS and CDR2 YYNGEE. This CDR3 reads CASSVGPLYNEQFF. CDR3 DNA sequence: TGTGCCAGCAGCGTAGGTCCCCTTTACAATGAGCAGTTCTTC.

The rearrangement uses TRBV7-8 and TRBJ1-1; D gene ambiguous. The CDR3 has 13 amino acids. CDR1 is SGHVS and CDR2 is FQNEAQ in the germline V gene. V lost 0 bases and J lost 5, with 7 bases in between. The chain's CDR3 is CASSLAGRTEAFF. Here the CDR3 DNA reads TGTGCCAGCAGCTTAGCAGGGAGGACTGAAGCTTTCTTT.

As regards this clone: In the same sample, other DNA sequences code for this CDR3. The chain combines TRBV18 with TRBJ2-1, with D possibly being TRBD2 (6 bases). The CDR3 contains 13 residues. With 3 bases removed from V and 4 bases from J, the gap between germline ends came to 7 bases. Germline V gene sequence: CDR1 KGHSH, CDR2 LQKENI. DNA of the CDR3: TGTGCCAGCTCACCGGAGGGGTACAATGAGCAGTTCTTC. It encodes CASSPEGYNEQFF.

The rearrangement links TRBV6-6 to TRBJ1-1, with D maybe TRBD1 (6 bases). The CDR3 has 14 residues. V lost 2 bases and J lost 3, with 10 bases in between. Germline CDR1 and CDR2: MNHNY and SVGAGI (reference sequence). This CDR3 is CASSYGGGDTEAFF. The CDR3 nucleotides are TGTGCCAGCAGTTACGGGGGCGGAGACACTGAAGCTTTCTTT.

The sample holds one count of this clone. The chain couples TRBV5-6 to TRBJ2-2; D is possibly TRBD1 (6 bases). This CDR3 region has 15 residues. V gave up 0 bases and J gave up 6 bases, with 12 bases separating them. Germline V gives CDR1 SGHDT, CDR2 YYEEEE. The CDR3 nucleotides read TGTGCCAGCAGCTTGGGGGCCAGGGGATCCGGGGAGCTGTTTTTT. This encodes CASSLGARGSGELFF.

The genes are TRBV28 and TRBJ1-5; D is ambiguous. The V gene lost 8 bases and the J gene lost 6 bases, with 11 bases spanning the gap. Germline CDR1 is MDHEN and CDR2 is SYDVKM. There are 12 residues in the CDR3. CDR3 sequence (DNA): TGTGCCAGCGGCTTGTCGAGTCAGCCCCAGCATTTT. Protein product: CASGLSSQPQHF. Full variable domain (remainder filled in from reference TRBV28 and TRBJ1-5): DVKVTQSSRYLVKRTGEKVFLECVQDMDHENMFWYRQDPGLGLRLIYFSYDVKMKEKGDIPEGYSVSREKKERFSLILESASTNQTSMYLCASGLSSQPQHFGDGTRLSIL.

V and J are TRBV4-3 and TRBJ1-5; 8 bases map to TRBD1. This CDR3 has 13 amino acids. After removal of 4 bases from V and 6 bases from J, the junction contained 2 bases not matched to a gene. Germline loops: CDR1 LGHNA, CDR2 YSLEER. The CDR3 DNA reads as TGCGCCAGCAGCCTAGACAGGGGTCAGCCCCAGCATTTT. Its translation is CASSLDRGQPQHF.

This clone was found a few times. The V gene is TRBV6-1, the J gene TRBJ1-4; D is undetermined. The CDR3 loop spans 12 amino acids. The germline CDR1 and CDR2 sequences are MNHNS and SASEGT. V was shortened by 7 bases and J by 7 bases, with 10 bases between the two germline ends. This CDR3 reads CASKDPSEKLFF. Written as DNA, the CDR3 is TGTGCCAGCAAAGACCCGAGTGAAAAACTGTTTTTT.

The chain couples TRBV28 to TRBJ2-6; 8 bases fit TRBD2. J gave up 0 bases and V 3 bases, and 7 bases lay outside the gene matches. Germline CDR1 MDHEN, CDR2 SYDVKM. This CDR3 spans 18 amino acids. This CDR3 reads CASSFNPSGSSGANVLTF. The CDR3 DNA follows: TGTGCCAGCAGTTTTAACCCCAGCGGGAGCTCTGGGGCCAACGTCCTGACTTTC.

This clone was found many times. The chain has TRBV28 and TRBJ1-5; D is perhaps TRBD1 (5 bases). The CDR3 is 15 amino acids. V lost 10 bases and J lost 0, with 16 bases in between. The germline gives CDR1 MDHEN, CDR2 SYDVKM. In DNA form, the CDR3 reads TGTGCCACCCGTTGGGGCGCTTATAGCAATCAGCCCCAGCATTTT. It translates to CATRWGAYSNQPQHF.

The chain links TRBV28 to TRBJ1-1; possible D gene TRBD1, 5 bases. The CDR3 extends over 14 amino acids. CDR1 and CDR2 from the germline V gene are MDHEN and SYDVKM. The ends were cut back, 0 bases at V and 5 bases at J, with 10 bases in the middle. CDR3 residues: CASSLWAGKTEAFF. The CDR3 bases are TGTGCCAGCAGTTTATGGGCAGGGAAGACTGAAGCTTTCTTT.